A selection of T cell receptor beta chains follows, all from one sample in a study of regulatory T cells in long-lasting Graves disease. TCRdb independently ran MiXCR on the multiplex PCR reads; one entry per CDR3 protein. The sample carries about 450,000 distinct CDR3 sequences, roughly a quarter recorded once. The sample consisted of peripheral blood mononuclear cells (PBMCs), taken when the disease was refractory, from a patient treated with antithyroid drugs. The receptors were sampled from a female donor with Graves disease. The conserved cysteine and the conserved F or W are not part of the CDR3 here. A D gene is named only where the DNA matches it firmly.

v_gene	j_gene	d_gene	CDR3aa
TRBV6-1	TRBJ1-1	-	ASEPTPTRNTEAF
TRBV29-1	TRBJ1-2	-	SVEGDPGRHFYGYT
TRBV7-2	TRBJ1-5	-	ASSLGGWLIQPQH
TRBV9	TRBJ2-4	-	ASSVGLSAENIQY
TRBV12-3/TRBV12-4	TRBJ1-1	-	ASAGERTEAF
TRBV7-2	TRBJ2-3	-	ASKDPADTQY
TRBV20-1	TRBJ2-7	TRBD2	SASAIAGRSYEQY
TRBV30	TRBJ2-2	-	AWSRSWYTGELF
TRBV18	TRBJ1-1	-	ASSPSGWGIEAF
TRBV7-3	TRBJ2-2	TRBD1	ASSQTGSFTGELF
TRBV20-1	TRBJ2-2	TRBD1	SEAGTVNTGELF
TRBV7-2	TRBJ2-5	-	ASSNGGETQY